This T cell receptor (beta chain) is from a study of blood T cells in healthy people across ages (dated by TCRdb to the mid-2010s). With respect to the entire study: In model experiments, roughly one uniquely barcoded TCR beta cDNA molecule per two T cells was captured by template switching. Age-related changes in TCR beta repertoire diversity were measured in the study by deep sequencing normalized with unique cDNA molecular identifiers. The donors were split into four age groups: young (average around 15 years), middle-aged (39), aged (over 55) and long-lived (approximately 80). To avoid experimental bias, donors of different ages were spread randomly across the sequencing lanes. For two donors (one aged 18 to 29 and one aged 80 or older), the study analyzed two additional independent replicas of 1 million unique cDNA reads from the same blood draw. The paper's findings and limits, for the study overall: Since profiling was done on bulk unsorted PBMCs, naive and antigen-experienced compartments could not be conclusively compared. There was a strong correlation between observed TCR beta diversity and the percentage of naive T cells measured by flow cytometry. Observed TCR beta diversity per million T cells fell roughly linearly with age, and a significant reduction was already apparent by age about 36. The CMV infection status of donors was not known, potentially confounding age-related changes in expanded clonotypes. Estimates of total diversity from one million sequenced T cells were regarded as lower bounds and underestimates. Compared with the aged group, more naive CD4+ T cells, fewer expanded clones and increased TCR diversity were shown by the long-lived group, suggesting age selection.

Comment on this clonotype: Its antigen is still unknown. One base away there is no much larger clone; base qualities are not given.

The donors were roughly 39 Caucasian individuals from Russia, aged roughly 6 to 100 years, who were systemically healthy. Each donor gave ten milliliters of peripheral blood, drawn into EDTA-treated Vacutainer tubes. Ficoll-Paque density-gradient centrifugation was used to isolate PBMCs, with at least 6.5 million per sample. Trizol reagent was used to extract total RNA from PBMCs, with at least 5 micrograms per sample. Naive CD45RAhigh/CD27high T cell percentages were measured by flow cytometry on a PBMC aliquot from every donor. CDR1 DFQATT and CDR2 SNEGSKA are derived from the germline V gene (reference sequence). The CDR3, from cysteine to phenylalanine, totals 13 residues. Of the read, only the CDR3 DNA is kept; its 39 bases are in frame from base 1. The V and J ends are trimmed by 1 base and 8 bases, leaving 14 bases between them. Library method: 5' RACE. TCRdb lists the instrument as Illumina HiSeq 2500. A second PCR of about 6 to 11 cycles was performed with a sample-barcoded 5' primer and a J-beta primer mix. A template-switch 5' adaptor carrying 12 random nucleotides introduced a unique molecular identifier onto each TCR beta cDNA molecule. At least 2.5 million CDR3-containing paired-end reads were obtained from each sample. First-strand cDNA synthesis was performed from all RNA using the Mint cDNA synthesis kit, with priming by a TRBC-specific oligonucleotide. Following uracil-DNA glycosylase treatment, a first 18-cycle PCR with universal primers M1SS and BC2_uni_R was performed on all cDNA. As for the authors' bioinformatics: Each sample was normalized by randomly selecting 1 million high-quality reads, each carrying a distinct molecular identifier. Reads with shared molecular identifiers were discarded instead of being binned into consensus sequences. MiTCR, run with a Q25 quality threshold and the strictest error-elimination algorithm, handled CDR3 identification, clonotype clustering and error correction. A nonparametric unseen species model with Euler transformation was used to estimate a lower bound on total TCR beta diversity. TCRdb itself trimmed the public reads at Q25 with fastp, ran MiXCR and retained productive beta chains. Each entry merges the rows of one CDR3 protein and shows their most common DNA and genes. For this entry, the V and J calls and clone size follow TCRdb and not the study's own pipeline. For this sample there are 1.2 million to 1.5 million distinct CDR3 sequences; roughly 59% appear just once. 6.5% to 8% of the sample comes from the top ten.

Recombination connected TRBV20-1 to TRBJ1-2; confidence is insufficient to name the D gene. This clonotype originated in a man aged 18 to 29 in good health. What was sequenced was blood. The CDR3 has the sequence CSARGPNSEGYTF. Here is the DNA: TGCAGTGCTAGAGGGCCTAATAGCGAGGGCTACACCTTC.